This is a list of T cell receptor beta chains from one sample in a study of cytotoxic CD8 clonotypes in ibrutinib-treated CLL. Method: immunoSEQ multiplex PCR; TCRdb's copy keeps in-frame clones and lacks some. The sample includes roughly 16,000 clones, around two thirds seen only once; the top ten take about 25%. The sequences come from PBMCs, collected after 12 months of ibrutinib treatment. These receptors all stem from a human donor with chronic lymphocytic leukemia. The CDR3 runs from the conserved cysteine through the conserved F or W. The D gene is left open where the match is weak. Expanded clones are given a class, and other clones once, few, many or no size at all.

j_call clone_size d_call v_call cdr3_nt cdr3_aa
TRBJ2-7 - - TRBV6-5 TGTGCCAGCAGTTACTCGATATTCGGGGCCTACGAGCAGTACTTC CASSYSIFGAYEQYF
TRBJ1-5 few - TRBV5-6 TGTGCCAGCAGCTTGTCTGCAGTGCCAAGGACTCAGCCCCAGCATTTT CASSLSAVPRTQPQHF
TRBJ2-7 few - TRBV7-9 TGTGCCAGCAGCTTATCCCAGGGACGAAACTACGAGCAGTACTTC CASSLSQGRNYEQYF
TRBJ1-3 once - TRBV28 TGTGCCAGCAGTTTATTAATGGGCCGGGACACCATATATTTT CASSLLMGRDTIYF
TRBJ2-3 - - TRBV27 TGTGCCAGCAGTTTAAGTAGGGCAGGGGAGGAGGATACGCAGTATTTT CASSLSRAGEEDTQYF
TRBJ2-2 few - TRBV5-4 TGTGCCAGCAGCTTTGACAGGCTGAACACCGGGGAGCTGTTTTTT CASSFDRLNTGELFF
TRBJ2-1 few TRBD2 TRBV7-3 TGTGCCAGCAGCCAAAAATTTAGCGGGAGGGCCGATGAGCAGTTCTTC CASSQKFSGRADEQFF
TRBJ2-1 - - TRBV7-9 TGTGCCAGCAGCCCCCGGATAGGCCTATACAATGAGCAGTTCTTC CASSPRIGLYNEQFF
TRBJ2-2 - - TRBV5-1 TGCGCCAGCAGCTTTTCGGGGGACGACACCGGGGAGCTGTTTTTT CASSFSGDDTGELFF
TRBJ2-2 - TRBD2 TRBV9 TGTGCCAGCAGCGTAAGTTTTAGGGCGGGAGCAATCACCGGGGAGCTGTTTTTT CASSVSFRAGAITGELFF
TRBJ1-3 - - TRBV6-6 TGTGCCAGCAGTTCGGACATCCTCTCTGGAAACACCATATATTTT CASSSDILSGNTIYF
TRBJ1-3 - TRBD1 TRBV4-1 TGCGCCAGCAGCTATACAAGGTTACGTGACAGGGGCGCTCAAGGAAACACCATATATTTT CASSYTRLRDRGAQGNTIYF
TRBJ1-5 - TRBD1 TRBV19 TGTGCCAGTAGTAAGACAGGGCGGAATCAGCCCCAGCATTTT CASSKTGRNQPQHF
TRBJ2-7 - TRBD1 TRBV2 TGTGCCAGCAGATACAGGGGATTAAAGGACGAGCAGTACTTC CASRYRGLKDEQYF
TRBJ2-1 - - TRBV5-1 TGCGCCAGCAGCTTGAACGGGGATGAGCAGTTCTTC CASSLNGDEQFF
TRBJ1-2 - - TRBV20-1 TGCAGTGCTCCCTCAGCGGGGGGCTACACCTTC CSAPSAGGYTF
TRBJ2-6 few TRBD1 TRBV5-1 TGCGCCAGCAGCCGGGGACAGGCGAGCTCTGGGGCCAACGTCCTGACTTTC CASSRGQASSGANVLTF
TRBJ2-1 - - TRBV5-1 TGCGCCAGCAGCTCCCCATTGGGCGAGCAGTTCTTC CASSSPLGEQFF
TRBJ1-1 - TRBD1 TRBV18 TGTGCCAGCTCGCCGAGACAGGGCCAGGCTTTCTTT CASSPRQGQAFF
TRBJ2-1 medium-sized - TRBV6-5 TGTGCCAGCAGTCACCGGGACCCCAGCGCGGGTGAGCAGTTCTTC CASSHRDPSAGEQFF
TRBJ1-5 - - TRBV28 TGTGCCAGCAGTTATATCAGAGAAGGGCGGCAGCCCCAGCATTTT CASSYIREGRQPQHF
TRBJ1-1 - TRBD1 TRBV28 TGTGCCAGCAGTACAGGACAGGGGAAGAACACTGAAGCTTTCTTT CASSTGQGKNTEAFF
TRBJ2-5 few - TRBV9 TGTGCCAGCAGCGTAGGCAGGAAAGAGACCCAGTACTTC CASSVGRKETQYF
TRBJ1-2 - - TRBV28 TGTGCCAGCAGTCCTGGCGACAGCGCCATCCGTAACTATGGCTACACCTTC CASSPGDSAIRNYGYTF
TRBJ1-3 - - TRBV18 TGTGCCAGCTCACCACCTTCTACAGACGGAAACACCATATATTTT CASSPPSTDGNTIYF
TRBJ2-1 - TRBD1 TRBV5-1 TGCGCCAGCACCCTCTGGACAGGGAATTACAATGAGCAGTTCTTC CASTLWTGNYNEQFF
TRBJ2-1 - - TRBV7-3 TGTGCCAGCAGCTTAACAGCCGGGGGCTACAATGAGCAGTTCTTC CASSLTAGGYNEQFF
TRBJ2-5 - - TRBV21-1 TGTGCCAGCAGCAACTGGACACTACAAGAGACCCAGTACTTC CASSNWTLQETQYF
TRBJ1-2 few - TRBV19 TGTGCCAGTAGGGCAAACTATGGCTACACCTTC CASRANYGYTF
TRBJ2-3 - - TRBV27 TGTGCCAGCAGTTTCCCAGGGAGCACAGATACGCAGTATTTT CASSFPGSTDTQYF
TRBJ1-5 - - TRBV2 TGTGCCACGGGCCCAAGTCTAAATCAGCCCCAGCATTTT CATGPSLNQPQHF
TRBJ1-4 few TRBD1 TRBV7-9 TGTGCCAGCAGCTTAGAAGGGACAGGGGGCGATGAAAAACTGTTTTTT CASSLEGTGGDEKLFF
TRBJ2-7 once - TRBV12-2 TGTGCAAGTCGCCTAGCGGGAGGATGGCAGTACTTC CASRLAGGWQYF
TRBJ2-7 - - TRBV6-5 TGTGCCAGCAGTTACGGTCTCTCCTACGAGCAGTACTTC CASSYGLSYEQYF
TRBJ2-5 few TRBD1 TRBV19 TGTGCCAGTGCCGGGACAGCACAAGAGACCCAGTACTTC CASAGTAQETQYF
TRBJ2-6 - - TRBV2 TGTGCCAGCAGCCGAGGGGATGGGGCCAACGTCCTGACTTTC CASSRGDGANVLTF
TRBJ2-5 - - TRBV19 TGTGCCAGTAGTATGGGGCAGGGCACCCAAGAGACCCAGTACTTC CASSMGQGTQETQYF
TRBJ2-7 - TRBD2 TRBV28 TGTGCCAGCAGTCTCATAGCGGGAGCGGCCCACGAGCAGTACTTC CASSLIAGAAHEQYF
TRBJ2-3 - - TRBV15 TGTGCCACGAGCGATTCTAGCACAGATACGCAGTATTTT CATSDSSTDTQYF
TRBJ2-7 once TRBD1 TRBV11-3 TGTGCCAGCAGCTTAGCAGGACAGGGGTACTACGAGCAGTACTTC CASSLAGQGYYEQYF
TRBJ1-2 - - TRBV10-3 TGTGCCATCAGTGAGTCGGTCGGGGGCGCGGGCTACACCTTC CAISESVGGAGYTF
TRBJ2-7 - TRBD1 TRBV9 TGTGCCAGCAGCCCGGGACAGGCCTCCGGGGAGCAGTACTTC CASSPGQASGEQYF
TRBJ2-1 - TRBD2 TRBV7-3 TGTGCCAGCAGCTTATTTCCTAGCGGGAGAAATGAGCAGTTCTTC CASSLFPSGRNEQFF
TRBJ2-6 - - TRBV5-5 TGTGCCAGCGCATATAATCTCGCACAAAGTCGGGCCAACGTCCTGACTTTC CASAYNLAQSRANVLTF